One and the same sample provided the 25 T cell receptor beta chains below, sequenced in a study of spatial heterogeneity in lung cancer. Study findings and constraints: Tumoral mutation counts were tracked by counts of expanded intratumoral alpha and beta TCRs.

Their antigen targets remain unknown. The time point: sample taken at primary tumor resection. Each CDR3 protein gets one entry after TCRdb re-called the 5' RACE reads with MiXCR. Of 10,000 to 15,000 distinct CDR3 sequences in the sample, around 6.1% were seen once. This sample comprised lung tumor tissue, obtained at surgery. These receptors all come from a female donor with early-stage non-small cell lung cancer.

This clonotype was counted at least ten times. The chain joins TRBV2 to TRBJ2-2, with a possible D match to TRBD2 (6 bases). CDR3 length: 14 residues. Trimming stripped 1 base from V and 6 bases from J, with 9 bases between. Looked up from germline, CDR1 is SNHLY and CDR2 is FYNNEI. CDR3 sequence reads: CASSEDWGAGELFF. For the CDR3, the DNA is TGTGCCAGCAGTGAAGACTGGGGGGCCGGGGAGCTGTTTTTT.

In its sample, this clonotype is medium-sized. The CDR3 coding sequence is TGTGCCAGCTCGCGAACGGGACTAGCGGGAATTATCTCCTACAATGAGCAGTTCTTC. Protein product: CASSRTGLAGIISYNEQFF. This sequence joins TRBV18 and TRBJ2-1; TRBD2 aligns across 13 bases. J gave up 0 bases and V 6 bases, and 11 bases lay outside the gene matches. Germline V CDR1 and CDR2: KGHSH, LQKENI. This CDR3 spans 19 amino acids.

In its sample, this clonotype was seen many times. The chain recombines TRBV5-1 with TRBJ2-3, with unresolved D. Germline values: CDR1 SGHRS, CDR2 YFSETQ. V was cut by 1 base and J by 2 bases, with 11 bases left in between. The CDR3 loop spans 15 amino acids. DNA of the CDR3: TGCGCCAGCAGCTTGACGCCGGAACTCACAGATACGCAGTATTTT. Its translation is CASSLTPELTDTQYF.

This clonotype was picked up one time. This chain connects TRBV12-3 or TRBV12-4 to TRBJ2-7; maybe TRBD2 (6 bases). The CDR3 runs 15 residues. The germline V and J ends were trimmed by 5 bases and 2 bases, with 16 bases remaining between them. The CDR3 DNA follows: TGTGCCAGCAGTCAGACCGGGACGGGGGCCTACGAGCAGTACTTC. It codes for CASSQTGTGAYEQYF.

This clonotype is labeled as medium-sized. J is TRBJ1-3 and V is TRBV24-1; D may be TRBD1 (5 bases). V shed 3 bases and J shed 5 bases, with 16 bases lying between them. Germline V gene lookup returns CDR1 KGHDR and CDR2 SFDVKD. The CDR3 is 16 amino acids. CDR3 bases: TGTGCCACCAGTGATCCCGGGACCGACGGGAGAAACACCATATATTTT. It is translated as CATSDPGTDGRNTIYF.

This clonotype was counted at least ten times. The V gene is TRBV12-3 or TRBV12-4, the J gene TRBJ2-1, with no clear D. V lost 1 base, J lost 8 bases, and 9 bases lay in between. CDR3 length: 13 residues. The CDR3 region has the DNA TGTGCCAGCAGTTTAGGGACCTTTTATGAGCAGTTCTTC. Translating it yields CASSLGTFYEQFF.

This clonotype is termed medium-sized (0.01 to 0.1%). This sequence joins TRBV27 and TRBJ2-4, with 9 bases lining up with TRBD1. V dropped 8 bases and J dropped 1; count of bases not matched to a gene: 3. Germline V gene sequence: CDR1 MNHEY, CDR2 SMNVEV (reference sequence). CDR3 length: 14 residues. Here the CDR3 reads CASWDRVAKNIQYF. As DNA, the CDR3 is TGTGCCAGCTGGGACAGGGTGGCCAAAAACATTCAGTACTTC.

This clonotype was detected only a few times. CDR3 sequence: CASSPLTRNTEAFF. The CDR3 nucleotides read TGTGCCAGCTCACCACTGACCAGAAACACTGAAGCTTTCTTT. The chain has TRBV18 and TRBJ1-1; no reliable D call. Looked up from germline, CDR1 is KGHSH and CDR2 is LQKENI. With 1 base removed from V and 2 bases from J, the gap between germline ends came to 8 bases. This CDR3 contains 14 residues.

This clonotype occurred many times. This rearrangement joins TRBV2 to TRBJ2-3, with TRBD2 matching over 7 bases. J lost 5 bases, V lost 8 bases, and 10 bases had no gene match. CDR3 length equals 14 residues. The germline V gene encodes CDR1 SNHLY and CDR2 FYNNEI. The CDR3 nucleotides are TGTGCCAGCTCGAGGGAACTAGCGAGAGATACGCAGTATTTT. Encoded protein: CASSRELARDTQYF.

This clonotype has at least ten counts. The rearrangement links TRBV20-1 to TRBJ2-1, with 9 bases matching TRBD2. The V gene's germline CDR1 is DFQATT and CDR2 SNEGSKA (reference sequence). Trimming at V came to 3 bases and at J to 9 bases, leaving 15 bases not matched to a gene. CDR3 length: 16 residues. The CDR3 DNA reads TGCAGTGCTAGGGTTTGGTCTAGCGGGGCGAAGGGTGAGCAGTTCTTC. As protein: CSARVWSSGAKGEQFF.

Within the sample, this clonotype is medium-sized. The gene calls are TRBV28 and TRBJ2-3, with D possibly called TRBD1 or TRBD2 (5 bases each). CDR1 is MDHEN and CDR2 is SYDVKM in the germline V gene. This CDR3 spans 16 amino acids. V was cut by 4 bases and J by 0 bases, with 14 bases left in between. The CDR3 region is CASSSRDAASTDTQYF. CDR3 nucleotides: TGTGCCAGCAGTTCACGGGACGCCGCTAGCACAGATACGCAGTATTTT.

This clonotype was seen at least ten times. The CDR3 region has the DNA TGTGCCAGCAGCTTAGGATACAGTAGCACAGATACGCAGTATTTT. This sequence encodes CASSLGYSSTDTQYF. The J gene is TRBJ2-3, the V gene TRBV7-2; D ambiguous. V was clipped by 1 base and J by 0 bases, with 8 bases between them. This CDR3 region has 15 residues. Per germline, CDR1 SGHTA and CDR2 FQGNSA.

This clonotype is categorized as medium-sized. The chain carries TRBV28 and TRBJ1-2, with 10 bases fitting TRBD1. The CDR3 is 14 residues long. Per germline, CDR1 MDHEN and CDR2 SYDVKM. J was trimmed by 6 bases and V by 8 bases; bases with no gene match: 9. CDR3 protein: CASWRTGTGDGYTF. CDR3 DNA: TGTGCCAGCTGGAGAACCGGGACAGGGGATGGCTACACCTTC.

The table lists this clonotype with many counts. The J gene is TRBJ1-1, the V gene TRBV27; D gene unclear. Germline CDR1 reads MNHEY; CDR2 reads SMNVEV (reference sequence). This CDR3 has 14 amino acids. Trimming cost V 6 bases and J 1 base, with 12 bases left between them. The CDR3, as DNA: TGTGCCAGCAGATTGCATAGCCCGAACACTGAAGCTTTCTTT. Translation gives CASRLHSPNTEAFF.

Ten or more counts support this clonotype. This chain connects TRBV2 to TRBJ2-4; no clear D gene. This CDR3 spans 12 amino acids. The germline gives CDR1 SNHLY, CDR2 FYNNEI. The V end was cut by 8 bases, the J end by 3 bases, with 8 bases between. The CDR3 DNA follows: TGTGCCAGCGCCCTTAGCAAAAACATTCAGTACTTC. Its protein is CASALSKNIQYF.

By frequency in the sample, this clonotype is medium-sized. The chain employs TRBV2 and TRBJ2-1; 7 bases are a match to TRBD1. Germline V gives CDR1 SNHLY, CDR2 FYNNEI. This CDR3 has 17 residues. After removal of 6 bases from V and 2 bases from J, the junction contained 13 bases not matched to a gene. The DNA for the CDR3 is TGTGCCAGCAGCTTTCGGGACAGCCACTCCACCTACAATGAGCAGTTCTTC. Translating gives CASSFRDSHSTYNEQFF.

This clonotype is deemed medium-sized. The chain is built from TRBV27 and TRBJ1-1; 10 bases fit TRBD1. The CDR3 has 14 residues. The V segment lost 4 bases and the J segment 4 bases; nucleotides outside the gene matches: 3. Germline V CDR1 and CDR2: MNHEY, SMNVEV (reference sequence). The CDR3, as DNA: TGTGCCAGCAGTTACCGGGACAGGGGCACTGAAGCTTTCTTT. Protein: CASSYRDRGTEAFF.

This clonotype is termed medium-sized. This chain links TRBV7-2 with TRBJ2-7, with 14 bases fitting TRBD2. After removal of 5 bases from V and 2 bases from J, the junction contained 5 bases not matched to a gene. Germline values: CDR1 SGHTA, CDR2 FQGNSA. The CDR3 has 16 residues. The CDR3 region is CASSAGTSGRPYEQYF. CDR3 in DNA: TGTGCCAGCAGCGCTGGGACTAGCGGGAGACCCTACGAGCAGTACTTC.

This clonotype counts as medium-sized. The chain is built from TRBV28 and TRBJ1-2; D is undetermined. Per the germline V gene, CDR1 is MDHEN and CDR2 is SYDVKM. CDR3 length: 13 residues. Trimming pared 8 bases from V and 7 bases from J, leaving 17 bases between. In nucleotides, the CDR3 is TGTGCCAGCCTTCAGAGGGCTGGGTTTGGCTACACCTTC. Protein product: CASLQRAGFGYTF.

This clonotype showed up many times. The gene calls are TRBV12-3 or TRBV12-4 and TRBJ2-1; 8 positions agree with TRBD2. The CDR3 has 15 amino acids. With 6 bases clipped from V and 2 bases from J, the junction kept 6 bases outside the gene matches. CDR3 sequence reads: CASRPTSGPYNEQFF. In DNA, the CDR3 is TGTGCCAGCAGACCAACTAGCGGCCCCTACAATGAGCAGTTCTTC.

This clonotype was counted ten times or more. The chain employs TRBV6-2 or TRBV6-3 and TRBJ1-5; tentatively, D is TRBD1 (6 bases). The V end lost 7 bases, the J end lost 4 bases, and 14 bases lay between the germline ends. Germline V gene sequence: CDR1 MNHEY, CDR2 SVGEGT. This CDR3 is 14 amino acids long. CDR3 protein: CASMSGQGNQPQHF. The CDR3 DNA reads TGTGCCAGCATGTCAGGGCAGGGGAATCAGCCCCAGCATTTT.

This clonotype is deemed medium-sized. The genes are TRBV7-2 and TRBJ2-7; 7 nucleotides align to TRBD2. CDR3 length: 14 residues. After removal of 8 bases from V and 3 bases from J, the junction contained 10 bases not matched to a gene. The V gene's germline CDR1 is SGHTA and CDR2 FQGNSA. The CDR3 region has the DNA TGTGCCAGCGGACTATGGGGCGGGAGCTACGAGCAGTACTTC. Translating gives CASGLWGGSYEQYF. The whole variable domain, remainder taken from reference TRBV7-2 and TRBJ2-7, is GAGVSQSPSNKVTEKGKDVELRCDPISGHTALYWYRQSLGQGLEFLIYFQGNSAPDKSGLPSDRFSAERTGGSVSTLTIQRTQQEDSAVYLCASGLWGGSYEQYFGPGTRLTVT.

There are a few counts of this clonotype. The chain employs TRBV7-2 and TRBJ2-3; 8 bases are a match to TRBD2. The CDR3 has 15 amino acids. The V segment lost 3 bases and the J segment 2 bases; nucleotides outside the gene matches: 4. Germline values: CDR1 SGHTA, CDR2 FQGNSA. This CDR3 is CASSFVAGSTDTQYF. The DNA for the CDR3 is TGTGCCAGCAGCTTTGTAGCGGGATCCACAGATACGCAGTATTTT.

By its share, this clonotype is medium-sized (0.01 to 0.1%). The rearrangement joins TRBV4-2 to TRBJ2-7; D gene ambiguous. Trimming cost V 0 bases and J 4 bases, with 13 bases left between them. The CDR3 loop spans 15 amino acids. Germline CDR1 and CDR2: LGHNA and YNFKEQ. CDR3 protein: CASSQDMGGLYEQYF. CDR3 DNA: TGTGCCAGCAGCCAAGATATGGGCGGATTGTACGAGCAGTACTTC.

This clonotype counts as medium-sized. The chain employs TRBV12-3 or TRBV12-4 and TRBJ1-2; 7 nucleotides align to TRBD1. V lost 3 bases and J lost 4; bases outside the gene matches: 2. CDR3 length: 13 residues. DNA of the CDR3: TGTGCCAGCAGTTTCGCAGGGGGCTATGGCTACACCTTC. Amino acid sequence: CASSFAGGYGYTF.